This T cell receptor (beta chain) was captured by sequencing in a study of Tregs in tolerant kidney transplant recipients. Germline CDR1 reads SGHTA; CDR2 reads FQGTGA. V lost 5 bases to trimming and J lost 9 bases, with 17 bases between them. CDR3 length: 14 amino acids. Repertoires were generated with immunoSEQ multiplex PCR, while TCRdb's copy carries only in-frame clones and drops some. The sample lists tens of thousands of clones; 80% to 85% were seen once. Sequencing used CD4+ T cells from blood. This sequence originates from a human donor in good health. The chain employs TRBV7-3 and TRBJ2-1; D gene ambiguous. DNA of the CDR3: TGTGCCAGCAGCCTCTTCTCTACTTCGGCTGAGCAGTTCTTC. Its protein is CASSLFSTSAEQFF.